The 29 T cell receptor beta chains reported below all come from one sample, sequenced in a study of shared clonotypes between healthy human individuals. Positive CCR7 selection of CD45RO-negative cells yielded the naive CD8 cells, and terminally differentiated effector memory CD45RA+ cells were excluded. Profiling relied on immunoSEQ multiplex PCR, and the TCRdb table lists in-frame clones only, not all of them. This sample has some 2 million clones; approximately 95% occur once, and the top ten carry approximately 1%. The material sequenced was naive CD8+ T cells sorted from blood. The receptor source for this set is a man aged 18-30 years in good health.

The chain's CDR3 is CASLSWDRGDEQYF. For the CDR3, the DNA is TGTGCCAGCCTATCCTGGGACAGGGGGGACGAGCAGTACTTC. The V and J genes are TRBV2 and TRBJ2-7; 11 positions agree with TRBD1. The germline gives CDR1 SNHLY, CDR2 FYNNEI. CDR3 length: 14 residues. V was pared by 8 bases and J by 5 bases, with 8 bases of the junction left unmatched.

This chain joins TRBV13 and TRBJ1-2; maybe TRBD1 (5 bases). CDR1 PRHDT and CDR2 FYEKMQ come from the germline V gene (reference sequence). Trimming stripped 3 bases from V and 8 bases from J, with 19 bases between. This CDR3 comprises 15 residues. The CDR3 spells CASSFSGTAGGGYTF. DNA for the CDR3: TGTGCCAGCAGCTTTTCTGGGACCGCGGGCGGAGGCTACACCTTC. Variable domain in full (rest from reference TRBV13 and TRBJ1-2): AAGVIQSPRHLIKEKRETATLKCYPIPRHDTVYWYQQGPGQDPQFLISFYEKMQSDKGSIPDRFSAQQFSDYHSELNMSSLELGDSALYFCASSFSGTAGGGYTFGSGTRLTVV.

V usage is TRBV11-2 and J usage is TRBJ1-2; D not certain. This CDR3 has 12 amino acids. Trimming shortened V by 0 bases and J by 5 bases, and 4 bases separated the two germline ends. Germline CDR1 and CDR2: SGHAT and FQNNGV. The CDR3 reads CASSLDRYGYTF. The DNA for the CDR3 is TGTGCCAGCAGCTTAGATCGGTATGGCTACACCTTC.

CDR3 amino acids: CASSQGLAPSSYEQYF. The CDR3 bases are TGTGCCAGCAGCCAAGGACTAGCACCCAGCTCCTACGAGCAGTACTTC. V usage is TRBV4-2 and J usage is TRBJ2-7; 7 nucleotides agree with TRBD2. CDR1 is LGHNA, CDR2 YNFKEQ, per germline. The CDR3 consists of 16 residues. The V gene end was trimmed by 1 base and the J gene end by 0 bases; junction bases not matched to a gene: 6.

The chain joins TRBV6-5 to TRBJ1-5; TRBD1 agrees at 8 bases. Trimming took 6 bases from V and 3 from J; bases not matched to a gene: 7. CDR3 length equals 15 residues. Germline V gene lookup returns CDR1 MNHEY and CDR2 SVGAGI. CDR3 sequence (DNA): TGTGCCAGCAGGGCCGGGACAGGTCTCAATCAGCCCCAGCATTTT. Encoded protein: CASRAGTGLNQPQHF.

To note about this clone: The sample contains more than one DNA sequence encoding this CDR3. The chain couples TRBV2 to TRBJ2-3; TRBD1 aligns across 7 bases. The CDR3 contains 14 residues. J was trimmed by 0 bases and V by 6 bases; bases with no gene match: 3. Germline CDR1 SNHLY, CDR2 FYNNEI. CDR3 sequence reads: CASSRTGSTDTQYF. DNA for the CDR3: TGTGCCAGCAGCAGGACAGGAAGCACAGATACGCAGTATTTT.

This CDR3 is CASSTGTVLNTEAFF. The DNA of the CDR3 is TGTGCCAGCAGCACGGGAACCGTCCTGAACACTGAAGCTTTCTTT. The rearrangement links TRBV7-9 to TRBJ1-1, with D unclear. CDR1 and CDR2 (germline): SEHNR, FQNEAQ (reference sequence). The CDR3 is 15 amino acids. V was shortened by 5 bases and J by 0 bases, with 13 bases between the two germline ends.

DNA of the CDR3: TGTGCCAGCAAGTCGGGTAGCATCGAGCAGTACTTC. It yields the protein CASKSGSIEQYF. This chain uses TRBV11-2 with TRBJ2-7; D is unresolved. The germline V gene encodes CDR1 SGHAT and CDR2 FQNNGV. V gave up 7 bases and J gave up 6 bases, with 13 bases separating them. The CDR3 extends over 12 amino acids.

The chain employs TRBV28 and TRBJ2-5; 11 nucleotides agree with TRBD2. The germline V gene encodes CDR1 MDHEN and CDR2 SYDVKM. The CDR3 runs to 15 residues. The junction had 4 bases not matched to a gene; V was cut back by 3 bases and J by 4 bases. The CDR3 sequence is CASSLVAGGPETQYF. CDR3 nucleotide sequence: TGTGCCAGCAGTTTGGTAGCGGGGGGGCCAGAGACCCAGTACTTC.

The chain couples TRBV30 to TRBJ1-2; D gene uncertain. CDR3 size: 14 residues. Germline-derived CDR1 and CDR2 are GTSNPN and SVGIG (reference sequence). V dropped 3 bases and J dropped 3 bases, with 14 bases sitting between them. The CDR3 nucleotides are TGTGCCTGGAGGGCACGGGGTTACGACTATGGCTACACCTTC. This sequence encodes CAWRARGYDYGYTF. The variable domain in full, with the rest retrieved from reference TRBV30 and TRBJ1-2, is SQTIHQWPATLVQPVGSPLSLECTVEGTSNPNLYWYRQAAGRGLQLLFYSVGIGQISSEVPQNLSASRPQDRQFILSSKKLLLSDSGFYLCAWRARGYDYGYTFGSGTRLTVV.

This clone was seen once. The chain recombines TRBV9 with TRBJ1-1; the D gene is possibly TRBD1 (5 bases). The CDR3 has 16 residues. From germline, CDR1 is SGDLS and CDR2 YYNGEE. V lost 3 bases and J lost 0, with 15 bases in between. The CDR3 nucleotides read TGTGCCAGCAGCGCCCATGGGACGGCCTTGAACACTGAAGCTTTCTTT. It encodes CASSAHGTALNTEAFF.

The chain employs TRBV13 and TRBJ2-7; a weak D match, TRBD1 (10 bases). CDR1 is PRHDT and CDR2 is FYEKMQ in the germline V gene (reference sequence). The V end was cut by 5 bases, the J end by 7 bases, with 21 bases between. CDR3 length equals 15 residues. The CDR3 DNA is TGTGCCAGCAGCCTAGCGGGACAGGGGCGAGGGGAGCAGTACTTC. Translation gives CASSLAGQGRGEQYF.

This clone has only one observation. The genes are TRBV7-6 and TRBJ1-5; tentative D call: TRBD1 (6 bases). With 5 bases removed from V and 8 bases from J, the gap between germline ends came to 13 bases. The CDR3 has 13 amino acids. The germline gives CDR1 SGHVS, CDR2 FNYEAQ. The CDR3 sequence is CASSPVGGEPQHF. DNA for the CDR3: TGTGCCAGCAGCCCAGTAGGGGGAGAGCCCCAGCATTTT.

The genes are TRBV2 and TRBJ2-5, with 8 positions matching TRBD2. CDR3 length: 15 amino acids. Trimming at V came to 7 bases and at J to 4 bases, leaving 11 bases not matched to a gene. The germline V gene has CDR1 SNHLY and CDR2 FYNNEI. Here the CDR3 DNA reads TGTGCCAGCACCGGGGGGGACACCGTGGCAGAGACCCAGTACTTC. Its protein is CASTGGDTVAETQYF.

This chain joins TRBV10-2 and TRBJ2-3; TRBD1 or TRBD2 may be the D gene (5 bases each). This CDR3 has 15 residues. Germline V gene data show CDR1 as WSHSY and CDR2 as SAAADI. V dropped 5 bases and J dropped 6 bases, with 18 bases sitting between them. CDR3 loop: CASSRDPISPDTQYF. CDR3 DNA sequence: TGCGCCAGCAGTAGGGACCCAATTTCCCCTGATACGCAGTATTTT.

CDR3 loop: CASSVSWTGVPRGDTDTQYF. In nucleotides, the CDR3 is TGTGCCAGCAGCGTCTCTTGGACAGGGGTGCCTAGGGGTGACACAGATACGCAGTATTTT. The rearrangement uses TRBV9 and TRBJ2-3; 9 bases map to TRBD1. CDR1 SGDLS and CDR2 YYNGEE come from the germline V gene. The V segment lost 2 bases and the J segment 2 bases; nucleotides outside the gene matches: 18. The CDR3 contains 20 residues.

The chain uses TRBV6-1 and TRBJ2-3, with 9 bases that match TRBD2. Germline V gives CDR1 MNHNS, CDR2 SASEGT. The CDR3 has 16 amino acids. Trimming cost V 1 base and J 2 bases; bases outside gene matches: 4. In DNA, the CDR3 is TGTGCCAGCAGTGAAGGGCTAGCGGGACCCACAGATACGCAGTATTTT. It translates to CASSEGLAGPTDTQYF.

The chain combines TRBV6-5 with TRBJ1-1, with 9 positions matching TRBD1. Germline V lookup: CDR1 MNHEY, CDR2 SVGAGI. CDR3 length: 14 amino acids. After removal of 6 bases from V and 3 bases from J, the junction contained 5 bases not matched to a gene. The CDR3 coding sequence is TGTGCCAGCAGGGGGGACAGGGTTGACACTGAAGCTTTCTTT. Translating gives CASRGDRVDTEAFF.

V usage is TRBV5-4 and J usage is TRBJ1-4; maybe TRBD1 (5 bases). Trimming took 2 bases from V and 1 from J, leaving 9 bases between them. The length of the CDR3 is 15 residues. The V gene's germline CDR1 is SGHNT and CDR2 YYREEE (reference sequence). In DNA, the CDR3 is TGTGCCAGCAGCTTCTATGGGGGAACTAATGAAAAACTGTTTTTT. Translating gives CASSFYGGTNEKLFF.

This chain links TRBV5-1 with TRBJ2-3, with D tentatively TRBD2 (6 bases). Germline V gene data show CDR1 as SGHRS and CDR2 as YFSETQ. Trimming took 5 bases from V and 5 from J, leaving 12 bases between them. This CDR3 is 13 amino acids long. This CDR3 is CASRVPEGDTQYF. DNA of the CDR3: TGCGCCAGCAGGGTCCCGGAGGGAGATACGCAGTATTTT.

This sequence joins TRBV7-9 and TRBJ1-2, with TRBD1 as a possible D gene (5 bases). Trimming pared 5 bases from V and 3 bases from J, leaving 19 bases between. The length of the CDR3 is 16 residues. Germline CDR1 SEHNR, CDR2 FQNEAQ (reference sequence). CDR3 in DNA: TGTGCCAGCAGCCCCAACTGGGGGGAGCCCTACTATGGCTACACCTTC. This sequence encodes CASSPNWGEPYYGYTF.

CDR3 in amino acids: CASSDWDFPSPGTF. CDR3 coding DNA: TGCGCCAGCAGTGACTGGGACTTCCCGTCACCGGGCACCTTC. This chain joins TRBV10-2 and TRBJ1-2; D is perhaps TRBD1 (5 bases). The CDR3 totals 14 residues. Germline V gene lookup returns CDR1 WSHSY and CDR2 SAAADI. The V gene lost 3 bases and the J gene lost 13 bases, with 21 bases spanning the gap.

This chain links TRBV5-1 with TRBJ2-1; a possible D gene is TRBD2 (5 bases). This CDR3 contains 15 residues. Germline CDR1 reads SGHRS; CDR2 reads YFSETQ. With 0 bases removed from V and 7 bases from J, the gap between germline ends came to 14 bases. CDR3 residues: CASSLGLESGNEQFF. Written as DNA, the CDR3 is TGCGCCAGCAGCTTGGGGCTAGAGAGCGGAAATGAGCAGTTCTTC.

The CDR3 DNA is TGTGCCAGCAGCTTAGGTGGCGGACTAGCTCTTTACGAGCAGTACTTC. Translated: CASSLGGGLALYEQYF. The chain recombines TRBV7-2 with TRBJ2-7, with 8 bases lining up with TRBD2. The J segment lost 4 bases and the V segment lost 1 base, leaving 9 bases of the junction unmatched. The length of the CDR3 is 16 residues. From germline, CDR1 is SGHTA and CDR2 FQGNSA. Complete variable domain (other parts from reference TRBV7-2 and TRBJ2-7): GAGVSQSPSNKVTEKGKDVELRCDPISGHTALYWYRQSLGQGLEFLIYFQGNSAPDKSGLPSDRFSAERTGGSVSTLTIQRTQQEDSAVYLCASSLGGGLALYEQYFGPGTRLTVT.

The chain is built from TRBV5-1 and TRBJ2-7; D remains ambiguous. V was trimmed by 8 bases and J by 2 bases, leaving 11 bases between them. The CDR3 totals 12 residues. Germline values: CDR1 SGHRS, CDR2 YFSETQ. The CDR3 DNA reads as TGCGCCAGAAATGGATCCGCCTACGAGCAGTACTTC. Its translation is CARNGSAYEQYF.

The chain links TRBV7-9 to TRBJ2-7; D is ambiguous. CDR1 and CDR2 from the germline V gene are SEHNR and FQNEAQ (reference sequence). The V end lost 2 bases, the J end lost 3 bases, and 8 bases lay between the germline ends. The CDR3 extends over 13 amino acids. The CDR3 bases are TGTGCCAGCAGCTTACCTCCAAACTACGAGCAGTACTTC. Protein: CASSLPPNYEQYF.

The rearrangement uses TRBV19 and TRBJ1-1; D is ambiguous. The CDR3 extends over 17 amino acids. Germline values: CDR1 LNHDA, CDR2 SQIVND (reference sequence). Trimming shortened V by 5 bases and J by 0 bases, and 19 bases separated the two germline ends. The CDR3 nucleotides read TGTGCCAGTAGTGAGGCCGGCCCGGGGAGCATGAACACTGAAGCTTTCTTT. This translates into CASSEAGPGSMNTEAFF.

This clone was seen a single time. This sequence joins TRBV7-9 and TRBJ2-2; no firm D call. This CDR3 has 12 residues. Germline loops: CDR1 SEHNR, CDR2 FQNEAQ (reference sequence). V was cut by 8 bases and J by 7 bases, with 11 bases left in between. CDR3 sequence reads: CASLSGVGELFF. CDR3 bases: TGTGCCAGCCTATCAGGAGTCGGGGAGCTGTTTTTT.

This chain joins TRBV7-9 and TRBJ2-7, with 11 positions matching TRBD2. Germline-derived CDR1 and CDR2 are SEHNR and FQNEAQ (reference sequence). The CDR3 totals 15 residues. Trimming removed 1 base from V and 4 bases from J; junction bases left unmatched: 3. The CDR3 DNA is TGTGCCAGCAGCTTAGTCACTAGCGGGGGTTACGAGCAGTACTTC. Amino acids: CASSLVTSGGYEQYF.